The TCR beta chain under discussion was sequenced for a study of technical replicates of blood from a handful of donors. This CDR3 has 15 amino acids. Method: immunoSEQ multiplex PCR; TCRdb's copy keeps in-frame clones and lacks some. The profile shows around 74,000 clones, just over 85% of them singletons. V gene TRBV21-1 combines with J gene TRBJ1-1. TRBV21-1 represents a pseudogene. The sequence came from a human donor in good health. Some clones in this sample may be carry-over from other donors' samples. The sequenced sample was PBMCs. CDR3 nucleotides: TGTGCCAGCACAATGACGGCGACGGGGAACACTGAAGCTTTCTTT. Translated: CASTMTATGNTEAFF.